These 6 T cell receptor beta chains share one sample of origin, sequenced in a study of T cell responses to AZD1222 COVID-19 vaccine. Sequencing used immunoSEQ multiplex PCR; TCRdb keeps in-frame clones, though not all of them. Altogether approximately 140,000 clones are present, more than 80% being singletons, with the ten largest covering about 3%. The source material was peripheral blood, sampled on day 0 of AZD1222 vaccination. Receptor source: an adult in good health.

J is TRBJ2-1 and V is TRBV24-1; 8 nucleotides align to TRBD2. The V segment lost 9 bases and the J segment 4 bases; nucleotides outside the gene matches: 13. In germline, CDR1 is KGHDR, CDR2 SFDVKD. The CDR3 is 16 residues long. CDR3 nucleotide sequence: TGTGCCACCGAGAGCAAAACCGGGACTAGGTACAATGAGCAGTTCTTC. Translated: CATESKTGTRYNEQFF.

The chain employs TRBV28 and TRBJ2-5; 7 positions agree with TRBD1. With 5 bases clipped from V and 0 bases from J, the junction kept 6 bases outside the gene matches. CDR1 and CDR2 from the germline V gene are MDHEN and SYDVKM. The CDR3 loop spans 15 amino acids. CDR3 protein: CASSPGQLYQETQYF. DNA of the CDR3: TGTGCCAGCAGTCCGGGACAGCTGTACCAAGAGACCCAGTACTTC.

The rearrangement joins TRBV5-6 to TRBJ2-7, with D possibly being TRBD1 (5 bases). V gave up 3 bases and J gave up 2 bases, with 15 bases separating them. Germline-derived CDR1 and CDR2 are SGHDT and YYEEEE. The CDR3 sequence is 15 residues long. This chain's CDR3 is CASSWVGAGTYEQYF. CDR3 DNA: TGTGCCAGCAGCTGGGTGGGCGCAGGGACCTACGAGCAGTACTTC.

This clone was observed a single time. V and J are TRBV5-4 and TRBJ1-2; TRBD1 is a possible D gene (5 bases). This CDR3 region has 14 residues. From germline, CDR1 is SGHNT and CDR2 YYREEE (reference sequence). Trimming shortened V by 3 bases and J by 4 bases, and 13 bases separated the two germline ends. As DNA, the CDR3 is TGTGCCAGCAGCTCGGGACGGACCATCTATGGCTACACCTTC. It encodes CASSSGRTIYGYTF.

This chain joins TRBV7-9 and TRBJ2-7, with 9 bases matching TRBD2. The CDR3 sequence is 18 residues long. Germline V CDR1 and CDR2: SEHNR, FQNEAQ (reference sequence). Trimming took 1 base from V and 4 from J; bases not matched to a gene: 14. The CDR3 sequence: CASSLEAEELAGWYEQYF. The CDR3 nucleotides read TGTGCCAGCAGCTTAGAGGCAGAGGAGCTAGCGGGATGGTACGAGCAGTACTTC.

This rearrangement joins TRBV6-2 or TRBV6-3 to TRBJ1-2; D is perhaps TRBD1 (6 bases). This CDR3 is 13 amino acids long. Germline values: CDR1 MNHEY, CDR2 SVGEGT. V lost 5 bases, J lost 7 bases, and 14 bases lay in between. CDR3 DNA: TGTGCCAGCAGTCAGGTGGGGGGCCGTGGCTACACCTTC. It translates to CASSQVGGRGYTF.